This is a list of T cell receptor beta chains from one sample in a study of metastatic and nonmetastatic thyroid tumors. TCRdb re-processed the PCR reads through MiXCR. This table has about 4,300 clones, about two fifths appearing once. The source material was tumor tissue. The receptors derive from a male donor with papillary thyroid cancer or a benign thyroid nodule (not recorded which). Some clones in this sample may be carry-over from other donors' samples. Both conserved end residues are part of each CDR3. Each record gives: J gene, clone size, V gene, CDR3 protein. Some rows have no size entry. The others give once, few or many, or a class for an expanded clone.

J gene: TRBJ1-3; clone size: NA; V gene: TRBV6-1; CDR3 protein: CASSQTNTIYF
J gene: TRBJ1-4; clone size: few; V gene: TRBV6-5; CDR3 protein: CASSYSRRSGEKLFF
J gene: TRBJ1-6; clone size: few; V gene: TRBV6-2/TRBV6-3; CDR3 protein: CASSYSARRSSYNSPLHF
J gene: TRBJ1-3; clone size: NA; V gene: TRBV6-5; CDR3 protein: CASSYSPDRVGNTIYF
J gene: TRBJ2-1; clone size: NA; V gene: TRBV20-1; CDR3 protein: CSARREEAYNEQFF
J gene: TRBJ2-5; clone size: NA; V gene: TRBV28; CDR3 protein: CASSSPGRLQYF
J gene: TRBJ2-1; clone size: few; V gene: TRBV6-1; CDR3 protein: CASRGGRAYNEQFF
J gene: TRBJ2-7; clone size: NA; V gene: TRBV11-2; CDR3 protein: CASSLQYGEQYF
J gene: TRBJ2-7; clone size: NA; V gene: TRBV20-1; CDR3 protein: CSAGGDRGYEQYF
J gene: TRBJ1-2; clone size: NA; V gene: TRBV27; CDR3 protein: CASSSRDSYGYTF
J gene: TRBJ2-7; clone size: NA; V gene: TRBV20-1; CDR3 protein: CSAPRDAAYEQYF
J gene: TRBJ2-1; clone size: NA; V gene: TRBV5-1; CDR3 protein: CASSLGLGGYNEQFF
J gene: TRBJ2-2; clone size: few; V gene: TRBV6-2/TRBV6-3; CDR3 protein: CASSSSASAPGELFF
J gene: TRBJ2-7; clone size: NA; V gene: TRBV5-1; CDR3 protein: CASSLGEAGASAISYEQYF
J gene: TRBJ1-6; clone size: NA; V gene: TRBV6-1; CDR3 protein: CASRLAGEHSPLHF
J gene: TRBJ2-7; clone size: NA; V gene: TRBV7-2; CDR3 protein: CASSLAPREYYEQYF
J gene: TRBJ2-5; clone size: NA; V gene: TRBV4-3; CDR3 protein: CASSQEMAEGAETQYF
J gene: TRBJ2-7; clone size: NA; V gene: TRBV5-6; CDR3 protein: CASSLESEQYF
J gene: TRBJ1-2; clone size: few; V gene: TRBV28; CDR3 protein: CASKTVDYGYTF
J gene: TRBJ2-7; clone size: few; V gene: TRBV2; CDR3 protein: CASSDKGQGYEQYF
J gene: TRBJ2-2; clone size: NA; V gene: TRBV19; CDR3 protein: CASSRGLAGVNTGELFF
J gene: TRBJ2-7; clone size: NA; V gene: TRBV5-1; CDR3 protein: CASSLGGSSAYEQYF
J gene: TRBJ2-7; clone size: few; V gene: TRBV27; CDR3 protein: CASSSQMEGNPYEQYF
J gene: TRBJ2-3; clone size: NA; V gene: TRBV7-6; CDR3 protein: CASSSGQGITDTQYF
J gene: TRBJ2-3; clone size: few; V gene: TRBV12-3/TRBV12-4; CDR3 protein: CASSFYKDARTQYF
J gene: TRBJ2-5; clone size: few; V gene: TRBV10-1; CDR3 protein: CASSSGTEAQETQYF
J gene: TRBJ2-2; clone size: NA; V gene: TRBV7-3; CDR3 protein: CASSRTGGNTGELFF
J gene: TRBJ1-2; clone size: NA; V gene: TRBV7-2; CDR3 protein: CASSLEWGTGGGYTF
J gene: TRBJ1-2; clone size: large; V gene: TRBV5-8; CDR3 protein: CASSWTGRGYTF
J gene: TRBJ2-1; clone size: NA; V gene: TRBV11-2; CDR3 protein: CASSPSTYEGNEQFF